The present T cell receptor (beta chain) was sequenced within a study of blood T cell repertoires in COVID-19. Germline CDR1 and CDR2: LGHNA and YSLEER. The CDR3 is 14 amino acids. The ends were cut back, 3 bases at V and 6 bases at J, with 11 bases in the middle. Some clones are missing from TCRdb's copy, which holds only in-frame ones; the method was immunoSEQ multiplex PCR. The sample has about 350,000 clones, 86% seen once. This clonotype originated in a woman aged 55 to 70 with COVID-19, enrolled during active disease. Input material: peripheral blood. The chain couples TRBV4-3 to TRBJ2-2, with D perhaps TRBD2 (6 bases). The CDR3 nucleotides read TGCGCCAGCAGCCAGGGCGGGGACGCCGGGGAGCTGTTTTTT. Amino acids: CASSQGGDAGELFF.